This TCR beta chain was identified in a study of blood T cell repertoires in COVID-19. Study-wide background: Both acute and convalescent COVID-19 samples were obtained from the United States, Italy and Spain. In each case, the material was cDNA or gDNA derived from T cells, B-cell-depleted T cells, or PBMCs.

This CDR3 has 14 amino acids. Trimming took off 6 bases at V and 4 bases at J, with 16 bases between the two ends. In germline, CDR1 is WSHSY, CDR2 SAAADI. The authors' processing: Using reference gene primer amplification, nucleated cell counts were estimated. The method was immunoSEQ multiplex PCR; TCRdb's version includes in-frame clones alone and lacks a portion of them. V and J calls and clone size are those listed in that table; D and trimming were worked out from the DNA. The table has about 170,000 clones, about 80% seen once. The material sequenced was peripheral blood. This receptor was identified in a woman of 80 years or more with acute or convalescent COVID-19. The chain couples TRBV10-2 to TRBJ2-7; TRBD2 is a possible D gene (5 bases). The CDR3 DNA sequence: TGCGCCAGCAGCGGTATAGCCTCGGGGTACGAGCAGTACTTC. Its translation is CASSGIASGYEQYF.